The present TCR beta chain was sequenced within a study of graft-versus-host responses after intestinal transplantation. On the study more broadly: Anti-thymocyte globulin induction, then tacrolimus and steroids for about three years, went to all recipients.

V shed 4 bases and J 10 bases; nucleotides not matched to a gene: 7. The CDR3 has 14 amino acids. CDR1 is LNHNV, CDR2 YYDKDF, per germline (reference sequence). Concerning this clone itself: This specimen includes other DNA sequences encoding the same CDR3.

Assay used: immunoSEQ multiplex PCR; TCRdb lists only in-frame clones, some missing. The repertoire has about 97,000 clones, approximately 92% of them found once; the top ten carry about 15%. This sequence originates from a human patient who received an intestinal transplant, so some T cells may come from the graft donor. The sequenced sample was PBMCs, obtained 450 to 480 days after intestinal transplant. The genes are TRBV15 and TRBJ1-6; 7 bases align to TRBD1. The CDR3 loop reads CATSTKGTASPLHF. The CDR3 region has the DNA TGTGCCACCAGCACTAAGGGGACAGCCTCACCCCTCCACTTT.